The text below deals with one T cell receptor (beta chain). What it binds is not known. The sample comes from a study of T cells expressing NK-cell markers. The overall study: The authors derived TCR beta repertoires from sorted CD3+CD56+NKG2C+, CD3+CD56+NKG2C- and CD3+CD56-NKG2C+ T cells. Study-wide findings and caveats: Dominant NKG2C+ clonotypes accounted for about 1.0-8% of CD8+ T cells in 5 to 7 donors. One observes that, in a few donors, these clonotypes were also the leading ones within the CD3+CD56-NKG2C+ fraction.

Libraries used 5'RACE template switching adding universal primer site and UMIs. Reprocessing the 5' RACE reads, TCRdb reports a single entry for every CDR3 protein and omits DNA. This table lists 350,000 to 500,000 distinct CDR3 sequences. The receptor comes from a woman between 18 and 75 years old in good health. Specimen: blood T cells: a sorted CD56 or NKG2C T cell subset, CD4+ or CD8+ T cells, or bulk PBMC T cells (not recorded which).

CDR3: CSAFGQLSGANVLTF. This sequence joins TRBV29-1 and TRBJ2-6; TCRdb gives TRBD1 as the D gene, but with no DNA this cannot be confirmed. Germline V gene data show CDR1 as SQVTM and CDR2 as ANQGSEA. This CDR3 has 15 amino acids.